These 10 T cell receptor beta chains were all obtained from the same sample, sequenced in a study of identical twins. Using its own MiXCR run on the 5' RACE reads, TCRdb lists one record per CDR3 protein. In the table there are about 890,000 distinct CDR3 sequences, over 9% of which are singletons. The sample also formed part of further work on yellow fever vaccine responses in identical twins.

The source material was PBMCs. The origin of the receptors is a woman in her late teens or twenties in good health.

Only a few counts were recorded for this clonotype. The chain links TRBV15 to TRBJ2-2, with 9 bases fitting TRBD1. Germline lookup yields CDR1 LNHNV and CDR2 YYDKDF (reference sequence). Losses at the gene ends were 6 bases for V and 6 bases for J; bases not matched to a gene: 8. The CDR3 extends over 15 amino acids. CDR3 residues: CATSYRGPGAGELFF. In nucleotides, the CDR3 is TGTGCCACCAGTTACAGGGGGCCCGGGGCCGGGGAGCTGTTTTTT.

The rearrangement joins TRBV12-3 or TRBV12-4 to TRBJ2-1; 9 bases agree with TRBD2. V gave up 2 bases and J gave up 6 bases; unmatched junction bases: 8. This CDR3 has 16 amino acids. The CDR3 DNA reads as TGTGCCAGCAGTTTACCCCGCCTAGCGGGGACCAATGAGCAGTTCTTC. Protein sequence: CASSLPRLAGTNEQFF.

The chain joins TRBV9 to TRBJ2-1, with 8 bases that match TRBD1. Per the germline V gene, CDR1 is SGDLS and CDR2 is YYNGEE. The CDR3 length is 16 residues. V was pared by 4 bases and J by 1 base, with 7 bases of the junction left unmatched. CDR3 sequence: CASSRRQGKSYNEQFF. In DNA form, the CDR3 reads TGTGCCAGCAGCAGAAGACAGGGGAAATCCTACAATGAGCAGTTCTTC.

This clonotype was seen repeatedly, ten times or more. The chain recombines TRBV5-1 with TRBJ2-2; 7 positions match TRBD2. From germline, CDR1 is SGHRS and CDR2 YFSETQ. CDR3 size: 16 residues. The trim removed 3 bases at V and 4 bases at J, leaving 9 bases unmatched. Here the CDR3 DNA reads TGCGCCAGCAGCTCGACGGGGAGGGACGGCACCGGGGAGCTGTTTTTT. As protein: CASSSTGRDGTGELFF.

This clonotype was seen only a few times. The V and J genes are TRBV28 and TRBJ2-5, with D tentatively TRBD1 or TRBD2 (6 bases each). The CDR3 sequence is 16 residues long. Germline lookup yields CDR1 MDHEN and CDR2 SYDVKM. V was cut by 6 bases and J by 3 bases, with 20 bases left in between. CDR3 DNA: TGTGCCAGCAGCCTGTGGGGGCGGGATCTCAAAGAGACCCAGTACTTC. Translating gives CASSLWGRDLKETQYF.

In its sample, this clonotype was seen many times. CDR3 DNA: TGTGCCAGCAGCAGGCAGGGGCCCGAGGAGCAGTTCTTC. Its protein product is CASSRQGPEEQFF. The chain has TRBV7-9 and TRBJ2-1, with D tentatively TRBD1 (6 bases). The V gene lost 5 bases and the J gene lost 10 bases, with 15 bases spanning the gap. Looked up from germline, CDR1 is SEHNR and CDR2 is FQNEAQ (reference sequence). The CDR3 sequence is 13 residues long.

The table lists this clonotype with a few counts. CDR3 sequence (DNA): TGTGCCAGCAGCCCCCCCGGTTCTGAGGGGAACACTGAAGCTTTCTTT. Translation gives CASSPPGSEGNTEAFF. The chain is built from TRBV7-9 and TRBJ1-1; D is unresolved. In germline, CDR1 is SEHNR, CDR2 FQNEAQ (reference sequence). Trimming left V 5 bases short and J 1 base short, with 17 bases between. The CDR3 contains 16 residues.

V and J are TRBV4-1 and TRBJ1-5; D might be TRBD1 (6 bases). The V gene's germline CDR1 is MGHRA and CDR2 YSYEKL. The CDR3 has 18 amino acids. V dropped 2 bases and J dropped 1 base, with 18 bases sitting between them. Here the CDR3 reads CASSQQAYRATSNQPQHF. The CDR3 DNA sequence: TGCGCCAGCAGCCAACAGGCCTACAGGGCTACGAGCAATCAGCCCCAGCATTTT.

Only a few counts were recorded for this clonotype. In DNA, the CDR3 is TGCGCCAGCAGCAGGGGGGAGTCAGGTCACTCGAGCACAGATACGCAGTATTTT. Translating it yields CASSRGESGHSSTDTQYF. The chain links TRBV5-1 to TRBJ2-3; D possibly matches TRBD1 or TRBD2 (6 bases each). This CDR3 spans 18 amino acids. V was pared by 4 bases and J by 0 bases, with 21 bases between. The germline V gene encodes CDR1 SGHRS and CDR2 YFSETQ.

The V gene is TRBV20-1, the J gene TRBJ2-1; TRBD1 agrees at 9 bases. The CDR3 has 14 amino acids. Germline V gives CDR1 DFQATT, CDR2 SNEGSKA (reference sequence). The V gene end was trimmed by 3 bases and the J gene end by 5 bases; junction bases not matched to a gene: 5. The CDR3 region is CSASGQGLHNEQFF. For the CDR3, the DNA is TGCAGTGCTAGCGGACAGGGGCTTCACAATGAGCAGTTCTTC.